What follows are 20 T cell receptor beta chains derived from one specimen sequenced in a study of cytomegalovirus exposure and HLA in healthy donors. The PCR used 60 Vbeta and 13 Jbeta primers. Sequenced by immunoSEQ multiplex PCR; TCRdb stores in-frame clones only, minus some. The sample holds 150,000 or so clones, 64% seen once. What was sequenced was PBMCs. Receptors were obtained from a woman between 25 and 40 years old in good health and CMV-seropositive.

The V gene is TRBV6-1, the J gene TRBJ2-2, with D perhaps matching TRBD2 (5 bases). The CDR3 runs 13 residues. Germline loops: CDR1 MNHNS, CDR2 SASEGT. V was clipped by 0 bases and J by 9 bases, with 8 bases between them. DNA for the CDR3: TGTGCCAGCAGTGAAGCCCCGGGGAGGGAGCTGTTTTTT. Its protein product is CASSEAPGRELFF.

This clone has a single count. This chain links TRBV19 with TRBJ2-1; D unresolved. CDR1 and CDR2 from the germline V gene are LNHDA and SQIVND (reference sequence). The CDR3 runs 15 residues. V was trimmed by 8 bases and J by 0 bases, leaving 14 bases between them. The CDR3 region has the DNA TGTGCCAGTTCAGACTCGACCAGCTCCTACAATGAGCAGTTCTTC. Translating it yields CASSDSTSSYNEQFF.

This sequence joins TRBV28 and TRBJ1-1; weak D call: TRBD1 (5 bases). V was trimmed by 5 bases and J by 7 bases, leaving 11 bases between them. Germline values: CDR1 MDHEN, CDR2 SYDVKM. The length of the CDR3 is 12 residues. CDR3 in DNA: TGTGCCAGCAGTGTAATAACAGGTGAAGCTTTCTTT. Its protein is CASSVITGEAFF.

This chain joins TRBV6-5 and TRBJ1-1, with D possibly matching TRBD1 (6 bases). Trimming left V 6 bases short and J 8 bases short, with 10 bases between. The germline V gene encodes CDR1 MNHEY and CDR2 SVGAGI. CDR3 size: 11 residues. The CDR3 DNA follows: TGTGCCAGCAGGCACGGGACAGAAGCTTTCTTT. Translating it yields CASRHGTEAFF.

The rearrangement uses TRBV7-3 and TRBJ2-7, with 7 nucleotides matching TRBD1. V gave up 4 bases and J gave up 6 bases; unmatched junction bases: 9. The CDR3 sequence is 14 residues long. Germline V gene data show CDR1 as SGHTA and CDR2 as FQGTGA. CDR3 nucleotide sequence: TGTGCCAGCAGCTATGGGACAGCCACCTCCGAGCAGTACTTC. Protein: CASSYGTATSEQYF.

V gene TRBV7-8 combines with J gene TRBJ2-4; TRBD1 matches at 8 bases. The length of the CDR3 is 17 residues. Trimming at V came to 1 base and at J to 12 bases, leaving 17 bases not matched to a gene. The germline V gene has CDR1 SGHVS and CDR2 FQNEAQ. Written as DNA, the CDR3 is TGTGCCAGCAGCTTAGGCTTCGGACAGGGTGGGTTAATTGATCAGTACTTC. The encoded protein is CASSLGFGQGGLIDQYF.

This clone was recorded a few times. The chain links TRBV28 to TRBJ2-3, with TRBD2 matching over 13 bases. The germline V gene has CDR1 MDHEN and CDR2 SYDVKM. Losses at the gene ends were 5 bases for V and 4 bases for J; bases not matched to a gene: 6. This CDR3 has 16 amino acids. CDR3: CASSPTSGGVPDTQYF. For the CDR3, the DNA is TGTGCCAGCAGTCCAACTAGCGGGGGGGTTCCAGATACGCAGTATTTT. The whole variable domain, filled in from reference TRBV28 and TRBJ2-3, reads DVKVTQSSRYLVKRTGEKVFLECVQDMDHENMFWYRQDPGLGLRLIYFSYDVKMKEKGDIPEGYSVSREKKERFSLILESASTNQTSMYLCASSPTSGGVPDTQYFGPGTRLTVL.

The CDR3 loop is CASSLAPSGGLVETQYF. The CDR3 region has the DNA TGCGCCAGCAGCTTGGCCCCTAGCGGGGGGTTAGTAGAGACCCAGTACTTC. The V gene is TRBV5-1, the J gene TRBJ2-5, with 11 bases identical to TRBD2. This CDR3 comprises 17 residues. V gave up 0 bases and J gave up 4 bases; unmatched junction bases: 8. The germline V gene encodes CDR1 SGHRS and CDR2 YFSETQ.

CDR3 coding DNA: TGTGCCAGCAGTGGATTGACAGGGCGATCAACTAATGAAAAACTGTTTTTT. Its protein is CASSGLTGRSTNEKLFF. V and J are TRBV6-1 and TRBJ1-4; 7 nucleotides agree with TRBD1. Losses at the gene ends were 4 bases for V and 0 bases for J; bases not matched to a gene: 8. Germline V gives CDR1 MNHNS, CDR2 SASEGT. The CDR3 loop spans 17 amino acids.

The CDR3, as DNA: TGTGCCAGCAGCCACCCGACTAGCGCCCAAGAGCAGTTCTTC. Amino acids: CASSHPTSAQEQFF. The gene calls are TRBV5-4 and TRBJ2-1; TRBD2 aligns across 8 bases. The CDR3 has 14 residues. CDR1 and CDR2 (germline): SGHNT, YYREEE (reference sequence). V dropped 4 bases and J dropped 10; count of bases not matched to a gene: 10.

In this sample, this clone turned up a few times. The chain couples TRBV30 to TRBJ1-2, with D perhaps TRBD1 (5 bases). The V end was cut by 4 bases, the J end by 7 bases, with 10 bases between. Germline V lookup: CDR1 GTSNPN, CDR2 SVGIG (reference sequence). The CDR3 consists of 11 residues. The CDR3, as DNA: TGTGCCTGGATGGGCAGGGCTGGCTACACCTTC. Translating gives CAWMGRAGYTF.

This rearrangement joins TRBV21-1 to TRBJ2-7; the table assigns TRBD1, which was not confirmed against the DNA. TRBV21-1 is termed a pseudogene. The CDR3 has 15 amino acids. The CDR3 DNA is TGTGCCAGCACCCAGGGGGTGCGAAGCTCCTACGAGCAGTACTTC. Residues: CASTQGVRSSYEQYF.

A few counts support this clone. The V and J genes are TRBV30 and TRBJ1-5; D ambiguous. The CDR3 runs 14 residues. Trimming removed 4 bases from V and 7 bases from J, with 17 bases in between. From germline, CDR1 is GTSNPN and CDR2 SVGIG (reference sequence). The CDR3 DNA reads as TGTGCCTGGATGGTACTCGAAGCTCAACAGCCCCAGCATTTT. Translation: CAWMVLEAQQPQHF.

The rearrangement uses TRBV27 and TRBJ1-5; D remains ambiguous. V was cut by 2 bases and J by 4 bases, with 3 bases left in between. The length of the CDR3 is 12 residues. Germline V CDR1 and CDR2: MNHEY, SMNVEV (reference sequence). In nucleotides, the CDR3 is TGTGCCAGCAGTTTACTAAATCAGCCCCAGCATTTT. This gives the protein CASSLLNQPQHF.

The chain uses TRBV5-4 and TRBJ2-3; weak D call: TRBD2 (6 bases). The germline CDR1 and CDR2 sequences are SGHNT and YYREEE (reference sequence). This CDR3 region has 15 residues. Trimming stripped 2 bases from V and 2 bases from J, with 12 bases between. The CDR3 sequence is CASSLPGLPTDTQYF. The DNA of the CDR3 is TGTGCCAGCAGCTTACCGGGACTCCCCACAGATACGCAGTATTTT. Combining the CDR3 with reference TRBV5-4 and TRBJ2-3 gives the whole variable domain ETGVTQSPTHLIKTRGQQVTLRCSSQSGHNTVSWYQQALGQGPQFIFQYYREEENGRGNFPPRFSGLQFPNYSSELNVNALELDDSALYLCASSLPGLPTDTQYFGPGTRLTVL.

This clone has a handful of counts. The chain recombines TRBV9 with TRBJ1-2; D not certain. Germline-derived CDR1 and CDR2 are SGDLS and YYNGEE. The ends were cut back, 0 bases at V and 6 bases at J, with 12 bases in the middle. This CDR3 contains 14 residues. The DNA of the CDR3 is TGTGCCAGCAGCGTAGGGCCGGGAGTGGATGGCTACACCTTC. Translating gives CASSVGPGVDGYTF. Variable domain in full (rest from reference TRBV9 and TRBJ1-2): DSGVTQTPKHLITATGQRVTLRCSPRSGDLSVYWYQQSLDQGLQFLIQYYNGEERAKGNILERFSAQQFPDLHSELNLSSLELGDSALYFCASSVGPGVDGYTFGSGTRLTVV.

In its sample, this clone was seen a few times. V usage is TRBV16 and J usage is TRBJ2-5; D unclear. The CDR3 sequence is 13 residues long. Per germline, CDR1 KGHSY and CDR2 FQNENV. V lost 5 bases and J lost 1, with 8 bases in between. In nucleotides, the CDR3 is TGTGCCAGCAGCGGAGTGGGCCAAGAGACCCAGTACTTC. It codes for CASSGVGQETQYF.

The chain has TRBV9 and TRBJ1-6, with no clear D. Germline values: CDR1 SGDLS, CDR2 YYNGEE. V was cut by 0 bases and J by 5 bases, with 3 bases left in between. This CDR3 spans 13 amino acids. Here the CDR3 DNA reads TGTGCCAGCAGCGTAGCGGATAATTCACCCCTCCACTTT. Residues: CASSVADNSPLHF. Full variable domain (rest looked up from reference TRBV9 and TRBJ1-6): DSGVTQTPKHLITATGQRVTLRCSPRSGDLSVYWYQQSLDQGLQFLIQYYNGEERAKGNILERFSAQQFPDLHSELNLSSLELGDSALYFCASSVADNSPLHFGNGTRLTVT.

The DNA for the CDR3 is TGTGCCAGCAGTGAAGCGGTGGCGGTCGGGGGGCCCCAGCATTTT. This translates into CASSEAVAVGGPQHF. The chain recombines TRBV6-1 with TRBJ1-5; TRBD1 is a possible D gene (5 bases). Per the germline V gene, CDR1 is MNHNS and CDR2 is SASEGT. The CDR3 is 15 residues long. The V and J ends lost 0 bases and 9 bases respectively, with 15 bases between them.

This chain links TRBV28 with TRBJ1-4; tentatively, D is TRBD1 (5 bases). Trimming stripped 5 bases from V and 5 bases from J, with 12 bases between. The CDR3 extends over 14 amino acids. The germline V gene encodes CDR1 MDHEN and CDR2 SYDVKM. The CDR3 nucleotides read TGTGCCAGCAGTCGCAGGGTGAGGAATGAAAAACTGTTTTTT. This codes for CASSRRVRNEKLFF.